This is a list of T cell receptor beta chains from one sample in a study of cytotoxic CD8 clonotypes in ibrutinib-treated CLL. The table came from immunoSEQ multiplex PCR; TCRdb's copy has only in-frame clones and leaves some out. The sample lists approximately 340,000 clones, 60% to 80% occurring once. The sequencing used PBMCs, collected after 36 months of ibrutinib treatment. These receptors were obtained from a human donor with chronic lymphocytic leukemia. Each CDR3 is given with its conserved first and last residue. D genes are given only for firm matches. Clone size is shown for a subset of rows, as once, few, many or a class of expanded clone.

V: TRBV5-1
D: -
size: few
J: TRBJ2-7
CDR3: CASSLAWDTRLSYEQYF
DNA: TGCGCCAGCAGCTTGGCCTGGGACACCCGACTTTCCTACGAGCAGTACTTC

V: TRBV5-3
D: -
size: -
J: TRBJ2-7
CDR3: CASSLAQGLAEQYF
DNA: TGTGCCAGCAGCTTGGCCCAGGGGTTGGCCGAGCAGTACTTC

V: TRBV6-1
D: -
size: -
J: TRBJ2-7
CDR3: CASSEQTASYEQYF
DNA: TGTGCCAGCAGTGAGCAAACAGCTTCCTACGAGCAGTACTTC

V: TRBV25-1
D: -
size: few
J: TRBJ2-7
CDR3: CASSEWGPYEQYF
DNA: TGTGCCAGCAGTGAATGGGGGCCCTACGAGCAGTACTTC

V: TRBV9
D: -
size: -
J: TRBJ2-7
CDR3: CASSPRGSYEQYF
DNA: TGTGCCAGCAGCCCCCGGGGATCCTACGAGCAGTACTTC

V: TRBV4-1
D: -
size: -
J: TRBJ1-1
CDR3: CASSQVGGLINTEAFF
DNA: TGCGCCAGCAGCCAAGTCGGGGGGCTGATCAACACTGAAGCTTTCTTT

V: TRBV5-1
D: -
size: -
J: TRBJ1-2
CDR3: CASSWGPLREGVGVLGYGYTF
DNA: TGCGCCAGCAGCTGGGGGCCTCTAAGAGAAGGCGTTGGGGTTTTAGGGTATGGCTACACCTTC

V: TRBV18
D: -
size: -
J: TRBJ1-1
CDR3: CATSRGVDTEAFF
DNA: TGTGCCACCTCACGTGGGGTGGACACTGAAGCTTTCTTT

V: TRBV5-1
D: TRBD2
size: few
J: TRBJ2-7
CDR3: CASSVTGTSSYEQYF
DNA: TGCGCCAGCAGCGTAACCGGGACTAGCTCCTACGAGCAGTACTTC

V: TRBV25-1
D: -
size: -
J: TRBJ2-2
CDR3: CASSLLTGLAGELFF
DNA: TGTGCCAGCAGTTTACTGACAGGATTGGCCGGGGAGCTGTTTTTT

V: TRBV28
D: -
size: once
J: TRBJ2-3
CDR3: CASRVGGLSSSSTDTQYF
DNA: TGTGCCAGCAGAGTTGGGGGGCTCTCATCCTCTAGCACAGATACGCAGTATTTT

V: TRBV2
D: TRBD2
size: -
J: TRBJ2-1
CDR3: CAYDQVGTSQFF
DNA: TGTGCCTACGATCAGGTGGGGACTAGTCAGTTCTTC

V: TRBV5-1
D: -
size: -
J: TRBJ2-7
CDR3: CASNAQGGGSYEQYF
DNA: TGCGCCAGCAACGCCCAGGGGGGCGGCTCCTACGAGCAGTACTTC

V: TRBV7-6
D: TRBD2
size: -
J: TRBJ2-7
CDR3: CASSHVLAGGAYEQYF
DNA: TGTGCCAGCAGTCATGTACTAGCGGGAGGTGCGTACGAGCAGTACTTC

V: TRBV27
D: -
size: -
J: TRBJ1-4
CDR3: CASSPQGYEKLFF
DNA: TGTGCCAGCAGTCCCCAGGGGTATGAAAAACTGTTTTTT

V: TRBV2
D: -
size: -
J: TRBJ2-5
CDR3: CASSDLATRRETQYF
DNA: TGTGCCAGCAGCGATCTAGCGACCCGGCGGGAGACCCAGTACTTC

V: TRBV15
D: -
size: -
J: TRBJ2-2
CDR3: CATSTNRVGGTGELFF
DNA: TGTGCCACCAGCACCAACAGGGTCGGGGGCACCGGGGAGCTGTTTTTT

V: TRBV4-1
D: -
size: -
J: TRBJ2-3
CDR3: CASSQGAGDTQYF
DNA: TGCGCCAGCAGCCAAGGGGCGGGGGATACGCAGTATTTT

V: TRBV5-6
D: TRBD1
size: -
J: TRBJ1-2
CDR3: CASSFRDRPNYGYTF
DNA: TGTGCCAGCAGCTTCCGGGACAGACCTAACTATGGCTACACCTTC

V: TRBV5-1
D: TRBD1
size: -
J: TRBJ1-4
CDR3: CASSPGQTNEKLFF
DNA: TGCGCCAGCAGCCCGGGACAGACTAATGAAAAACTGTTTTTT

V: TRBV7-7
D: -
size: once
J: TRBJ2-2
CDR3: CASSQGMAGTGELFF
DNA: TGTGCCAGCAGCCAAGGGATGGCGGGGACCGGGGAGCTGTTTTTT

V: TRBV5-6
D: TRBD1
size: -
J: TRBJ2-7
CDR3: CASLLPQGTRVSYEQYF
DNA: TGTGCCAGCCTCCTTCCACAGGGGACACGAGTCTCCTACGAGCAGTACTTC

V: TRBV6-1
D: -
size: -
J: TRBJ1-2
CDR3: CASSAVTASLYGYTF
DNA: TGTGCCAGCAGTGCGGTGACAGCTTCCCTCTATGGCTACACCTTC

V: TRBV19
D: TRBD1
size: -
J: TRBJ2-7
CDR3: CASSWGQGSSYEQYF
DNA: TGTGCCAGTAGTTGGGGACAGGGAAGTTCCTACGAGCAGTACTTC

V: TRBV9
D: -
size: -
J: TRBJ1-3
CDR3: CASSVGSEIYSGNTIYF
DNA: TGTGCCAGCAGCGTAGGCTCAGAAATTTACTCTGGAAACACCATATATTTT

V: TRBV25-1
D: -
size: once
J: TRBJ2-5
CDR3: CASSNGVGKQETQYF
DNA: TGTGCCAGCTCGAACGGTGTAGGGAAGCAAGAGACCCAGTACTTC

V: TRBV10-3
D: -
size: few
J: TRBJ1-2
CDR3: CAISGRVGGDYGYTF
DNA: TGTGCCATCAGTGGAAGGGTCGGGGGAGACTATGGCTACACCTTC

V: TRBV27
D: -
size: once
J: TRBJ2-1
CDR3: CATLGAGPNEQFF
DNA: TGTGCCACCCTGGGGGCAGGGCCCAATGAGCAGTTCTTC

V: TRBV15
D: -
size: few
J: TRBJ1-5
CDR3: CATSIQGRDQPQHF
DNA: TGTGCCACCAGCATCCAGGGGAGGGATCAGCCCCAGCATTTT

V: TRBV15
D: -
size: -
J: TRBJ1-2
CDR3: CATSSDGKYGYTF
DNA: TGTGCCACCAGCAGCGACGGTAAATATGGCTACACCTTC

V: TRBV5-1
D: -
size: -
J: TRBJ2-3
CDR3: CASSRTGGTDTQYF
DNA: TGCGCCAGCAGCCGGACGGGGGGCACAGATACGCAGTATTTT

V: TRBV7-6
D: -
size: -
J: TRBJ2-3
CDR3: CASSVGTPRDTQYF
DNA: TGTGCCAGCAGCGTCGGGACGCCACGTGATACGCAGTATTTT

V: TRBV5-1
D: -
size: -
J: TRBJ2-5
CDR3: CASSFSGAGETQYF
DNA: TGCGCCAGCAGCTTTTCAGGGGCGGGGGAGACCCAGTACTTC

V: TRBV13
D: TRBD1
size: -
J: TRBJ2-2
CDR3: CASSERDRPKTGELFF
DNA: TGTGCCAGCAGCGAACGGGACAGGCCTAAAACCGGGGAGCTGTTTTTT